What follows describes a single T cell receptor beta chain. The sample is drawn from a study of blood T cell repertoires in COVID-19. Study details: Samples taken during acute and convalescent COVID-19 were collected in the United States, Italy and Spain. Sample material is recorded as cDNA or gDNA derived from T cells, B-cell-depleted T cells, or PBMCs.

Germline loops: CDR1 SGHAT, CDR2 FQNNGV. This CDR3 has 13 residues. Trimming stripped 3 bases from V and 3 bases from J, with 9 bases between. Source study methods: For nucleated cells, counts were estimated from reference gene primer amplification. TCRdb's copy holds only in-frame clones and misses some; the assay was immunoSEQ multiplex PCR. V, J and clone size were drawn from that table, and D and trimming were deduced from the DNA. In the table there are some 370,000 clones, more than 75% of which are singletons. Followed over time, Seattle patients had been enrolled while infection was active. The sequence derives from a woman younger than 45 with COVID-19, enrolled during active disease. The chain links TRBV11-2 to TRBJ2-7, with TRBD1 as a possible D gene (6 bases). Sequenced input: peripheral blood. The CDR3 spells CASSFHRDYEQYF. The CDR3 DNA sequence: TGTGCCAGCAGCTTCCACAGGGACTACGAGCAGTACTTC.